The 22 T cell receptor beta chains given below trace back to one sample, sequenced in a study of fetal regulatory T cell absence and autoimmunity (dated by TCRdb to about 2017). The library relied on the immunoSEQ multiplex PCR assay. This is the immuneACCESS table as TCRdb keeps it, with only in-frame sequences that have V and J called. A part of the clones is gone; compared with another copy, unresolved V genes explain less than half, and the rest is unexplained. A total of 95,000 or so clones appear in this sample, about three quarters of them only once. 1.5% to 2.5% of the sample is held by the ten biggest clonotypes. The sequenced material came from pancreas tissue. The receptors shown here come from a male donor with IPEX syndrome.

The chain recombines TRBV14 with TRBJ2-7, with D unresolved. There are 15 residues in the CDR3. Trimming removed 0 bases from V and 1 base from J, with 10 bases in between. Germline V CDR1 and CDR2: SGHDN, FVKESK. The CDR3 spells CASSQDRLSSYEQYF. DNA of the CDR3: TGTGCCAGCAGCCAAGACCGACTGTCTTCCTACGAGCAGTACTTC.

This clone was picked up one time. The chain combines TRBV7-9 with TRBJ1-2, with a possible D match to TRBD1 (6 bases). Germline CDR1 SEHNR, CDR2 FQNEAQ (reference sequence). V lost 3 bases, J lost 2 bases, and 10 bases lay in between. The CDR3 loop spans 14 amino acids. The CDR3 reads CASSFGGWNYGYTF. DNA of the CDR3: TGTGCCAGCAGCTTTGGGGGCTGGAACTATGGCTACACCTTC.

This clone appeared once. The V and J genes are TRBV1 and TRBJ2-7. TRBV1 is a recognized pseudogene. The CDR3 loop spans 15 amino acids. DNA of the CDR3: TGCACCAGCAGCCAAGAAACTCCCAGCTCCTACGAGCAGTACTTC. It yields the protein CTSSQETPSSYEQYF.

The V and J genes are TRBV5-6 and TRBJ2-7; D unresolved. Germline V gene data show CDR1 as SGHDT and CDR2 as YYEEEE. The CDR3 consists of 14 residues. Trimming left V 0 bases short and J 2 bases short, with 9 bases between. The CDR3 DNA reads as TGTGCCAGCAGCTTGGGAAGCCCAACCTACGAGCAGTACTTC. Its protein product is CASSLGSPTYEQYF.

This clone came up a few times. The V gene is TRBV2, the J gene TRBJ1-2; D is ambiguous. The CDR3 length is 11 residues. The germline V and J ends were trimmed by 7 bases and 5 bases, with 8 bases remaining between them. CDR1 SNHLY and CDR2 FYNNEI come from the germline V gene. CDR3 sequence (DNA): TGTGCCAGCACTCCTCTGTATGGCTACACCTTC. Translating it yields CASTPLYGYTF.

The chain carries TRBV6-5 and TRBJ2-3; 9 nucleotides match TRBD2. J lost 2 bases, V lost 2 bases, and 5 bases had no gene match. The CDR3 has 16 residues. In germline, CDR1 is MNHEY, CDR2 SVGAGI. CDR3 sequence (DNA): TGTGCCAGCAGTTACCTTACTAGCGGGCCCACAGATACGCAGTATTTT. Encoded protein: CASSYLTSGPTDTQYF.

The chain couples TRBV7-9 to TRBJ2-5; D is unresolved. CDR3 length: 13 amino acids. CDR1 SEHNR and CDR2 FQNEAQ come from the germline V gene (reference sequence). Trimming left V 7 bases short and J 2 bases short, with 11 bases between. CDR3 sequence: CASNLGLQETQYF. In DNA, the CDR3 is TGTGCCAGCAACCTCGGGTTGCAAGAGACCCAGTACTTC.

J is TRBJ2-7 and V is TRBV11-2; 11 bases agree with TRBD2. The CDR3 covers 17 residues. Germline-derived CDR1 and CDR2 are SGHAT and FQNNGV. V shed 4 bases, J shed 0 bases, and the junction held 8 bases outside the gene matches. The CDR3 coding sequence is TGTGCCAGCAGCTCTTCGTCTAGCGGGAGGAGCTCCTACGAGCAGTACTTC. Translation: CASSSSSSGRSSYEQYF.

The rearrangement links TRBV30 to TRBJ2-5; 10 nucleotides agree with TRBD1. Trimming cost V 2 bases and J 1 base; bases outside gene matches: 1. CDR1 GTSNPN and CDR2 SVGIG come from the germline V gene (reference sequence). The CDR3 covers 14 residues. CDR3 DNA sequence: TGTGCCTGGAGTCGACAGGGGGCCCAAGAGACCCAGTACTTC. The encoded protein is CAWSRQGAQETQYF. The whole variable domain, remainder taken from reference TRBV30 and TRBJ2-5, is SQTIHQWPATLVQPVGSPLSLECTVEGTSNPNLYWYRQAAGRGLQLLFYSVGIGQISSEVPQNLSASRPQDRQFILSSKKLLLSDSGFYLCAWSRQGAQETQYFGPGTRLLVL.

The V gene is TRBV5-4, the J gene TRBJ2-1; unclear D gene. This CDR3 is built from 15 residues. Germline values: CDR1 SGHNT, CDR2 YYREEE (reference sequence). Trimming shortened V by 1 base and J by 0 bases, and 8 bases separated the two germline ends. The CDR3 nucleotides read TGTGCCAGCAGCTTGTGGTCAAACTCCTACAATGAGCAGTTCTTC. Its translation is CASSLWSNSYNEQFF.

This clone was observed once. The CDR3 here is CASSLGTSSNEQYF. CDR3 in DNA: TGTGCCAGCAGCCTCGGGACTAGCTCGAACGAGCAGTACTTC. This chain links TRBV7-8 with TRBJ2-7; 9 bases are a match to TRBD2. The junction had 7 bases not matched to a gene; V was cut back by 5 bases and J by 5 bases. The germline V gene encodes CDR1 SGHVS and CDR2 FQNEAQ. This CDR3 comprises 14 residues.

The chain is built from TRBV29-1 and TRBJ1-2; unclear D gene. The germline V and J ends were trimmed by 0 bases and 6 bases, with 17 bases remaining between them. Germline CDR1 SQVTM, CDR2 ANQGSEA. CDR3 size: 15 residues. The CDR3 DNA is TGCAGCGTTGAAGAGATACGCGCGCTTACTCATGGCTACACCTTC. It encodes CSVEEIRALTHGYTF.

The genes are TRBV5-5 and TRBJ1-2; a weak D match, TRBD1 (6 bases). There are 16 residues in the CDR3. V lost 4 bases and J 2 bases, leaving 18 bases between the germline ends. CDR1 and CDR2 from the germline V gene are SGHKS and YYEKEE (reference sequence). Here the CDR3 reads CASSEALQGVNYGYTF. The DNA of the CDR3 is TGTGCCAGCAGCGAAGCCCTACAGGGAGTAAACTATGGCTACACCTTC.

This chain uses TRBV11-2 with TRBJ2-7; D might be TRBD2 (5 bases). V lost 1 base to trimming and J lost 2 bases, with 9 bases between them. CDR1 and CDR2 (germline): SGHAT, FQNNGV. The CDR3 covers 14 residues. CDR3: CASSLGGYTYEQYF. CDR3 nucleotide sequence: TGTGCCAGCAGCTTAGGCGGGTACACCTACGAGCAGTACTTC.

The CDR3 is CASSLAAGASYEQYF. The CDR3 DNA reads as TGCGCCAGCAGCTTGGCGGCGGGGGCCTCCTACGAGCAGTACTTC. The V call is TRBV5-1, the J call TRBJ2-7, with D perhaps matching TRBD2 (7 bases). This CDR3 has 15 amino acids. Germline CDR1 is SGHRS and CDR2 is YFSETQ. V shed 0 bases and J shed 0 bases, with 10 bases lying between them.

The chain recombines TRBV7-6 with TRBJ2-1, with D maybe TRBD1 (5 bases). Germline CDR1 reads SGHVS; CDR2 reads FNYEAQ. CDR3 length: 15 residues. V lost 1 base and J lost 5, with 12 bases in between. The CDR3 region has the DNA TGTGCCAGCAGCTTAGTAGGGGCTAGTAACAATGAGCAGTTCTTC. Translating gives CASSLVGASNNEQFF.

CDR3 in DNA: TGTGCCAGCAGTCCGCCTGACTCCTACAATGAGCAGTTCTTC. Translation gives CASSPPDSYNEQFF. The chain joins TRBV2 to TRBJ2-1, with D hard to call. Looked up from germline, CDR1 is SNHLY and CDR2 is FYNNEI. The CDR3 is 14 residues long. V shed 5 bases and J shed 0 bases, with 8 bases lying between them.

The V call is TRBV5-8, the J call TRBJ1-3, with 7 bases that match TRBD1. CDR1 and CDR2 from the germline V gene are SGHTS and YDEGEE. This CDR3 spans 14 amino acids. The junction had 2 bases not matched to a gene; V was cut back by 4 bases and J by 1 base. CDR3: CASSVTGSGNTIYF. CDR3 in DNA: TGTGCCAGCAGCGTGACAGGGTCTGGAAACACCATATATTTT.

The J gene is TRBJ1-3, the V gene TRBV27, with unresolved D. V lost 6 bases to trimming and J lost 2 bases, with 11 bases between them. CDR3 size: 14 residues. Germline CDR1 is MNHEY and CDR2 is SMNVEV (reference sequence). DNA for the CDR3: TGTGCCAGCAGCCCCCTGGGGACTGGAAACACCATATATTTT. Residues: CASSPLGTGNTIYF.

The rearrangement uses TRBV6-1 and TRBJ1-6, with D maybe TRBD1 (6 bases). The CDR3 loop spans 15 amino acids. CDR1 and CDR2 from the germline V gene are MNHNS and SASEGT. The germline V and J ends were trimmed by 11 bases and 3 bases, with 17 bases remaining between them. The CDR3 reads CASLQGPLYNSPLHF. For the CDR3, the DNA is TGTGCCTCACTACAGGGACCCCTCTATAATTCACCCCTCCACTTT.

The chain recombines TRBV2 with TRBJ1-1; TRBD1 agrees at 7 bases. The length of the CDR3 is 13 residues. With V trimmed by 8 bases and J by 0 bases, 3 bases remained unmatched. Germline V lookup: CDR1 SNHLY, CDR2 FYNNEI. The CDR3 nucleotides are TGTGCCAGCCGGGACAGACTGAACACTGAAGCTTTCTTT. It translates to CASRDRLNTEAFF.

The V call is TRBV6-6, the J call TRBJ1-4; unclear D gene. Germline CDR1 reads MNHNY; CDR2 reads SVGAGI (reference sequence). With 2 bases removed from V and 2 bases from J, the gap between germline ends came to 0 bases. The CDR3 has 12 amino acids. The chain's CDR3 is CASSYTNEKLFF. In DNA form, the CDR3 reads TGTGCCAGCAGTTACACTAATGAAAAACTGTTTTTT.